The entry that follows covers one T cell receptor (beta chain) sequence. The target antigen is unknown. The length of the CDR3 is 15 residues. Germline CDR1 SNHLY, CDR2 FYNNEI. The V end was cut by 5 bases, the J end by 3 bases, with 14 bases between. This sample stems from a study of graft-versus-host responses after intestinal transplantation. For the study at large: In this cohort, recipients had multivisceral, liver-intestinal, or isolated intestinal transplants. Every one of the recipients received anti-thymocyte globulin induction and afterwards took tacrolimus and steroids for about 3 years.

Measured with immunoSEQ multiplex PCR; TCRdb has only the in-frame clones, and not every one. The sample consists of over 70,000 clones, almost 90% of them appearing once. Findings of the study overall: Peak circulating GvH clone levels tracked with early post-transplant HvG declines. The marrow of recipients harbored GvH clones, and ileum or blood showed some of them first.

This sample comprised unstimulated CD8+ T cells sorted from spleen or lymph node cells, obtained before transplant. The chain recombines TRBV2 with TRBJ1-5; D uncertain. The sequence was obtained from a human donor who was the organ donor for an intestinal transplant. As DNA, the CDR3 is TGTGCCAGCAGTACTCGCGGGCATCTCAATCAGCCCCAGCATTTT. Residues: CASSTRGHLNQPQHF.